The entry below describes one T cell receptor beta chain. The antigen is undetermined. Other DNA sequences in this sample translate to the same CDR3. The data are from a study of PD-1 blockade in classical Hodgkin lymphoma. Study background: With a 2-week interval, patients received intravenous nivolumab at 3 mg/kg. Regarding the study as a whole: TCR diversity at baseline was reported to be reduced in newly diagnosed patients relative to healthy donors. For complete responders, baseline diversity was comparable to that of newly diagnosed patients.

Relapse after autologous stem cell transplantation occurred in every patient, and brentuximab vedotin exposure varied. Magnetic negative selection was used to purify CD4+ T cells from thawed PBMCs. Germline assignment: CDR1 LNHDA and CDR2 SQIVND (reference sequence). The CDR3 extends over 16 amino acids. V was trimmed by 5 bases and J by 5 bases, leaving 19 bases between them. Sequenced by immunoSEQ multiplex PCR; TCRdb stores in-frame clones only, minus some. The data hold fewer than 8,000 clones, with roughly 79% observed a single time. The sample in question was CD4+ T cells from blood, obtained at baseline. The sequence was collected from a human donor with classical Hodgkin lymphoma. The V gene is TRBV19, the J gene TRBJ1-5; D perhaps matches TRBD1 (6 bases). CDR3 sequence reads: CASSLQGRLSDQPQHF. In DNA, the CDR3 is TGTGCCAGTAGTTTACAGGGACGGCTTTCAGATCAGCCCCAGCATTTT. The complete variable domain, with remaining parts taken from reference TRBV19 and TRBJ1-5, reads DGGITQSPKYLFRKEGQNVTLSCEQNLNHDAMYWYRQDPGQGLRLIYYSQIVNDFQKGDIAEGYSVSREKKESFPLTVTSAQKNPTAFYLCASSLQGRLSDQPQHFGDGTRLSIL.